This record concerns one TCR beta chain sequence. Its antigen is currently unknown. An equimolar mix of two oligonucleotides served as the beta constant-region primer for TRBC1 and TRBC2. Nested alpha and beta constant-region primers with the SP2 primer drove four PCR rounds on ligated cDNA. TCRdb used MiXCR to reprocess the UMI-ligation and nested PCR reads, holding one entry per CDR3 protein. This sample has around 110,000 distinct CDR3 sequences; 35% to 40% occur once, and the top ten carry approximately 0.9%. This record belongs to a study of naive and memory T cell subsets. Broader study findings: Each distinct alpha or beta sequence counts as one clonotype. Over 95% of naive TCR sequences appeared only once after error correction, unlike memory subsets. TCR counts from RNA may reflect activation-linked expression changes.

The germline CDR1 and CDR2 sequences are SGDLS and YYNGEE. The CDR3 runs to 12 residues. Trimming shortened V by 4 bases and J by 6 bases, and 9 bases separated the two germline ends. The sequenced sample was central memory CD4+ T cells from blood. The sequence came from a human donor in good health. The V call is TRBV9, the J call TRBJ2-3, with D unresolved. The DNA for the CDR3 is TGTGCCAGCAGCAGGTCCAGGGATACGCAGTATTTT. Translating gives CASSRSRDTQYF.